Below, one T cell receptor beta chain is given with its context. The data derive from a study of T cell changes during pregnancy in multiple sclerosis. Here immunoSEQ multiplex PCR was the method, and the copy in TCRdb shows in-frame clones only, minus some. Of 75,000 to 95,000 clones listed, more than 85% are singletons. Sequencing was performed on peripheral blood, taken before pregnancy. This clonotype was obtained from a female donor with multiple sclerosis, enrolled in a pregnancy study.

The DNA of the CDR3 is TGTGCCAGCTCGCCCGGTTTAGGGGCGGTGAACACTGAAGCTTTCTTT. Translation gives CASSPGLGAVNTEAFF. The genes are TRBV18 and TRBJ1-1, with D perhaps matching TRBD1 (5 bases). CDR3 size: 16 residues. Per germline, CDR1 KGHSH and CDR2 LQKENI. Trimming stripped 6 bases from V and 0 bases from J, with 17 bases between.